This T cell receptor beta chain appears in the sequencing data of a study of shared clonotypes between healthy human individuals. General study findings and limits: Generation probabilities of non-shared clonotypes were lower (relative to those shared by all four donors). Among several donors, about 5% of naive CD4 clonotypes were found in common. Across subsets, estimated richness was generally greater for naive than for memory populations.

CD45RO-negative, CCR7-positively selected cells formed the naive CD8 fraction, excluding terminally differentiated effector memory CD45RA+ cells. The CDR3 totals 15 residues. V lost 0 bases and J 0 bases, leaving 9 bases between the germline ends. CDR1 is MGHRA and CDR2 is YSYEKL in the germline V gene. Concerning this clone itself: Its antigen is not identified.

TCRdb's copy holds only in-frame clones and misses some; the assay was immunoSEQ multiplex PCR. The repertoire has about 2.1 million clones, 90% to 95% of them found once; the top ten carry about 1.6%. The sequenced material came from naive CD8+ T cells from PBMCs. The receptor was isolated from a man younger than 30 in good health. Some clones in this sample may be carry-over from other donors' samples. The chain is built from TRBV4-1 and TRBJ2-7, with D hard to call. In DNA, the CDR3 is TGCGCCAGCAGCCAAGAAAGAGACTCCTCCTACGAGCAGTACTTC. It yields the protein CASSQERDSSYEQYF.